The 29 T cell receptor beta chains in this list originate from one sample, sequenced in a study of shared clonotypes between healthy human individuals (dated by TCRdb to 2018 to 2020). The library was obtained by the immunoSEQ multiplex PCR assay. Imported from immuneACCESS, the table was reduced by TCRdb to in-frame sequences with V and J called. These copies leave out some clones; in studies compared against another copy, an unresolved V gene accounts for under half, and the cause of the remainder is not known. Recorded for this sample are some 1,600,000 clones; 95% to 99% of them occurred a single time. The ten largest clones represent approximately 0.45% of the sample. Input material: naive CD4+ T cells sorted from blood. The sample's cell subset or site label, in plain terms: CD45RA+ positively selected. The receptors shown here come from a man aged 25 to 40 in good health.

J is TRBJ1-5 and V is TRBV7-6; no reliable D call. Germline CDR1 is SGHVS and CDR2 is FNYEAQ. This CDR3 has 13 amino acids. V was clipped by 0 bases and J by 6 bases, with 6 bases between them. DNA for the CDR3: TGTGCCAGCAGCTTAGCGCTTCGTCAGCCCCAGCATTTT. Residues: CASSLALRQPQHF. The full variable domain, completed using reference TRBV7-6 and TRBJ1-5, is GAGVSQSPRYKVTKRGQDVALRCDPISGHVSLYWYRQALGQGPEFLTYFNYEAQQDKSGLPNDRFSAERPEGSISTLTIQRTEQRDSAMYRCASSLALRQPQHFGDGTRLSIL.

This chain joins TRBV11-2 and TRBJ2-1; 8 bases fit TRBD1. Germline V gene sequence: CDR1 SGHAT, CDR2 FQNNGV. This CDR3 has 16 amino acids. The ends lost 5 bases at V and 3 bases at J; junction bases unmatched: 9. The CDR3 nucleotides read TGTGCCAGCAGCGGGCAATTTGGGACAGGCTACAATGAGCAGTTCTTC. This sequence encodes CASSGQFGTGYNEQFF.

V usage is TRBV6-5 and J usage is TRBJ1-1, with a tentative D call TRBD1 (5 bases). Germline V gene sequence: CDR1 MNHEY, CDR2 SVGAGI. This CDR3 is 13 amino acids long. V was clipped by 5 bases and J by 6 bases, with 13 bases between them. CDR3 bases: TGTGCCAGCAGTCCCTTGTGGGGACCTGAAGCTTTCTTT. Translated, it gives CASSPLWGPEAFF.

This chain uses TRBV15 with TRBJ1-2; D is ambiguous. The ends were cut back, 1 base at V and 7 bases at J, with 13 bases in the middle. Germline V gives CDR1 LNHNV, CDR2 YYDKDF (reference sequence). The CDR3 sequence is 14 residues long. This CDR3 reads CATSRVRAGGGYTF. CDR3 nucleotide sequence: TGTGCCACCAGCAGAGTTCGGGCCGGCGGTGGCTACACCTTC. Combining the CDR3 with reference TRBV15 and TRBJ1-2 gives the whole variable domain DAMVIQNPRYQVTQFGKPVTLSCSQTLNHNVMYWYQQKSSQAPKLLFHYYDKDFNNEADTPDNFQSRRPNTSFCFLDIRSPGLGDTAMYLCATSRVRAGGGYTFGSGTRLTVV.

Worth noting for this clone: The identical CDR3 is also encoded by other nucleotide sequences in the sample. The chain carries TRBV15 and TRBJ2-1; D uncertain. V lost 1 base, J lost 9 bases, and 4 bases lay in between. The CDR3 is 11 residues long. Germline V lookup: CDR1 LNHNV, CDR2 YYDKDF (reference sequence). The CDR3 is CATSRVGEQFF. The CDR3 DNA reads TGTGCCACCAGCAGAGTGGGTGAGCAGTTCTTC. The full variable domain, in which reference TRBV15 and TRBJ2-1 provide the parts outside the CDR3, is DAMVIQNPRYQVTQFGKPVTLSCSQTLNHNVMYWYQQKSSQAPKLLFHYYDKDFNNEADTPDNFQSRRPNTSFCFLDIRSPGLGDTAMYLCATSRVGEQFFGPGTRLTVL.

The rearrangement joins TRBV10-3 to TRBJ2-1; D is undetermined. The CDR3 length is 15 residues. The germline CDR1 and CDR2 sequences are ENHRY and SYGVKD. V shed 3 bases and J shed 2 bases, with 11 bases lying between them. CDR3: CAISERSGTYNEQFF. The CDR3 DNA sequence: TGTGCCATCAGTGAACGGTCTGGGACCTACAATGAGCAGTTCTTC.

CDR3: CASRRGLETQYF. DNA of the CDR3: TGTGCCAGCAGACGGGGCTTGGAGACCCAGTACTTC. The chain carries TRBV27 and TRBJ2-5; D is possibly TRBD1 or TRBD2 (5 bases each). Germline V gene sequence: CDR1 MNHEY, CDR2 SMNVEV (reference sequence). The ends were cut back, 6 bases at V and 5 bases at J, with 10 bases in the middle. The CDR3 is 12 residues long.

This rearrangement joins TRBV10-1 to TRBJ1-1; 7 positions agree with TRBD1. Germline V gene lookup returns CDR1 WNHNN and CDR2 SYGVQD (reference sequence). The CDR3 loop spans 13 amino acids. V shed 6 bases, J shed 4 bases, and the junction held 5 bases outside the gene matches. In DNA, the CDR3 is TGCGCCAGCAGGGAACGACAGGGCACTGAAGCTTTCTTT. Translation: CASRERQGTEAFF.

As concerns this clone: Other DNA sequences in this specimen translate into the identical CDR3. The V call is TRBV9, the J call TRBJ1-3; TRBD1 is a possible D gene (5 bases). The germline V gene encodes CDR1 SGDLS and CDR2 YYNGEE. V shed 5 bases and J shed 0 bases, with 15 bases lying between them. This CDR3 has 16 residues. CDR3 in DNA: TGTGCCAGCAGTACCCTCGACAGCTACTCTGGAAACACCATATATTTT. It codes for CASSTLDSYSGNTIYF.

V is TRBV18 and J is TRBJ2-7; the match to TRBD2 covers 12 bases. The germline V gene has CDR1 KGHSH and CDR2 LQKENI. The J segment lost 2 bases and the V segment lost 4 bases, leaving 3 bases of the junction unmatched. The CDR3 spans 15 residues. Written as DNA, the CDR3 is TGTGCCAGCTCACAAGGACTAGCGGGACCCTACGAGCAGTACTTC. It translates to CASSQGLAGPYEQYF.

Only one count was recorded for this clone. This sequence joins TRBV7-6 and TRBJ2-5; 8 nucleotides agree with TRBD2. Germline V lookup: CDR1 SGHVS, CDR2 FNYEAQ. This CDR3 contains 15 residues. After removal of 5 bases from V and 5 bases from J, the junction contained 10 bases not matched to a gene. CDR3 coding DNA: TGTGCCAGCAGCGACGGGACTAGGGGATTCGAGACCCAGTACTTC. This encodes CASSDGTRGFETQYF. Complete variable domain (other parts from reference TRBV7-6 and TRBJ2-5): GAGVSQSPRYKVTKRGQDVALRCDPISGHVSLYWYRQALGQGPEFLTYFNYEAQQDKSGLPNDRFSAERPEGSISTLTIQRTEQRDSAMYRCASSDGTRGFETQYFGPGTRLLVL.

The V and J genes are TRBV19 and TRBJ1-4, with D uncertain. The germline CDR1 and CDR2 sequences are LNHDA and SQIVND (reference sequence). The ends were cut back, 3 bases at V and 1 base at J, with 9 bases in the middle. The CDR3 is made up of 15 amino acids. For the CDR3, the DNA is TGTGCCAGTAGTATCGGCCGGGGAACTAATGAAAAACTGTTTTTT. Amino acid sequence: CASSIGRGTNEKLFF.

The chain carries TRBV12-5 and TRBJ2-1; perhaps TRBD2 as D (5 bases). CDR1 is LGHNT, CDR2 FRNRAP, per germline. V lost 8 bases and J lost 6, with 8 bases in between. The CDR3 has 11 residues. In DNA form, the CDR3 reads TGTGCTAGTCGGAGGACCAATGAGCAGTTCTTC. Translation gives CASRRTNEQFF.

Of note for this clone: Other DNA variants within this sample encode the same CDR3. The chain employs TRBV18 and TRBJ1-5, with 7 bases that match TRBD1. J lost 7 bases, V lost 3 bases, and 6 bases had no gene match. The CDR3 is made up of 14 amino acids. Germline CDR1 and CDR2: KGHSH and LQKENI. The CDR3 reads CASSPRQGGQPQHF. CDR3 sequence (DNA): TGTGCCAGCTCACCCCGACAGGGCGGGCAGCCCCAGCATTTT.

V is TRBV6-6 and J is TRBJ1-5, with D tentatively TRBD1 (5 bases). Germline lookup yields CDR1 MNHNY and CDR2 SVGAGI (reference sequence). V lost 4 bases and J lost 7, with 14 bases in between. The CDR3 extends over 14 amino acids. The CDR3 protein is CASSLFGGPQPQHF. CDR3 nucleotide sequence: TGTGCCAGCAGTTTATTCGGGGGTCCGCAGCCCCAGCATTTT.

The rearrangement joins TRBV6-5 to TRBJ2-1; D is tentatively TRBD1 or TRBD2 (6 bases each). The V gene lost 2 bases and the J gene lost 10 bases, with 21 bases spanning the gap. The length of the CDR3 is 16 residues. Germline values: CDR1 MNHEY, CDR2 SVGAGI. In DNA, the CDR3 is TGTGCCAGCAGTTACGGGTTCGGGGGCCGAGGGGGAGAGCAGTTCTTC. This translates into CASSYGFGGRGGEQFF.

V and J are TRBV10-3 and TRBJ2-5, with D perhaps assigned TRBD1 or TRBD2 (7 bases each). The germline gives CDR1 ENHRY, CDR2 SYGVKD. Trimming shortened V by 5 bases and J by 2 bases, and 12 bases separated the two germline ends. This CDR3 comprises 14 residues. The CDR3 spells CAISRQGLQETQYF. In nucleotides, the CDR3 is TGTGCCATCAGTAGACAGGGACTACAAGAGACCCAGTACTTC.

As concerns this clone: Other nucleotide sequences in the sample specify the same CDR3. The gene calls are TRBV5-1 and TRBJ1-1; perhaps TRBD1 as D (6 bases). CDR1 SGHRS and CDR2 YFSETQ come from the germline V gene. The ends were cut back, 1 base at V and 3 bases at J, with 10 bases in the middle. This CDR3 is built from 14 residues. CDR3 DNA sequence: TGCGCCAGCAGCTTGAGGTCAGGGGACACTGAAGCTTTCTTT. Translation: CASSLRSGDTEAFF.

J is TRBJ2-2 and V is TRBV27, with 13 bases matching TRBD2. The CDR3 has 21 amino acids. Germline V gene data show CDR1 as MNHEY and CDR2 as SMNVEV (reference sequence). V dropped 6 bases and J dropped 4; count of bases not matched to a gene: 20. The CDR3 DNA reads as TGTGCCAGCAGGTATTATAACAGGGGTAGACTAGCGGGAGGTACCACCGGGGAGCTGTTTTTT. As protein: CASRYYNRGRLAGGTTGELFF.

This clone was seen only once. This rearrangement joins TRBV9 to TRBJ2-3, with D uncertain. The CDR3 is 15 amino acids. V lost 0 bases to trimming and J lost 2 bases, with 10 bases between them. CDR1 is SGDLS, CDR2 YYNGEE, per germline. The CDR3, as DNA: TGTGCCAGCAGCGTAGCTACGACCAACACAGATACGCAGTATTTT. Its translation is CASSVATTNTDTQYF.

The gene calls are TRBV27 and TRBJ1-2, with 8 bases identical to TRBD1. The V gene's germline CDR1 is MNHEY and CDR2 SMNVEV (reference sequence). With V trimmed by 2 bases and J by 4 bases, 6 bases remained unmatched. The CDR3 spans 15 residues. The CDR3 bases are TGTGCCAGCAGTTTAACGGGGACAGGAGTCTATGGCTACACCTTC. Residues: CASSLTGTGVYGYTF.

This rearrangement joins TRBV28 to TRBJ1-5; 7 bases map to TRBD1. This CDR3 region has 17 residues. J gave up 6 bases and V 5 bases, and 16 bases lay outside the gene matches. Germline CDR1 and CDR2: MDHEN and SYDVKM. The CDR3 sequence: CASSRLGLGGWGQPQHF. DNA of the CDR3: TGTGCCAGCAGTCGCCTCGGTCTAGGGGGCTGGGGTCAGCCCCAGCATTTT. Full variable domain (missing parts from reference TRBV28 and TRBJ1-5): DVKVTQSSRYLVKRTGEKVFLECVQDMDHENMFWYRQDPGLGLRLIYFSYDVKMKEKGDIPEGYSVSREKKERFSLILESASTNQTSMYLCASSRLGLGGWGQPQHFGDGTRLSIL.

The chain uses TRBV29-1 and TRBJ1-1, with 7 bases matching TRBD1. CDR3 length equals 14 residues. Trimming cost V 6 bases and J 1 base; bases outside gene matches: 8. Looked up from germline, CDR1 is SQVTM and CDR2 is ANQGSEA. The CDR3 here is CSVAGQRGNTEAFF. In DNA, the CDR3 is TGCAGCGTCGCGGGACAGAGAGGGAACACTGAAGCTTTCTTT.

The chain couples TRBV11-2 to TRBJ2-6, with D unresolved. Germline V gene data show CDR1 as SGHAT and CDR2 as FQNNGV. With 5 bases removed from V and 0 bases from J, the gap between germline ends came to 17 bases. The CDR3 has 18 residues. The CDR3 DNA is TGTGCCAGCAGCACCCGGTCGAGGAAAGACTCTGGGGCCAACGTCCTGACTTTC. It encodes CASSTRSRKDSGANVLTF.

This rearrangement joins TRBV19 to TRBJ2-5; 7 bases align to TRBD1. The junction had 4 bases not matched to a gene; V was cut back by 1 base and J by 2 bases. Germline V CDR1 and CDR2: LNHDA, SQIVND (reference sequence). This CDR3 region has 15 residues. The CDR3 spells CASSIGPGQQETQYF. Written as DNA, the CDR3 is TGTGCCAGTAGTATAGGGCCGGGACAGCAAGAGACCCAGTACTTC.

The chain recombines TRBV28 with TRBJ2-7, with D perhaps matching TRBD1 (6 bases). This CDR3 is 13 amino acids long. CDR1 is MDHEN and CDR2 is SYDVKM in the germline V gene. Trimming took 7 bases from V and 3 from J, leaving 13 bases between them. The DNA for the CDR3 is TGTGCCAGCACCTTGGACAGCAGCTACGAGCAGTACTTC. Translated: CASTLDSSYEQYF.

This rearrangement joins TRBV18 to TRBJ2-5; a weak D match, TRBD2 (6 bases). Germline V gene sequence: CDR1 KGHSH, CDR2 LQKENI. V was cut by 2 bases and J by 5 bases, with 18 bases left in between. There are 16 residues in the CDR3. The CDR3 region is CASSPKQGTFGETQYF. Written as DNA, the CDR3 is TGTGCCAGCTCACCAAAACAAGGGACTTTTGGGGAGACCCAGTACTTC. The full variable domain, its missing parts supplied by reference TRBV18 and TRBJ2-5, is NAGVMQNPRHLVRRRGQEARLRCSPMKGHSHVYWYRQLPEEGLKFMVYLQKENIIDESGMPKERFSAEFPKEGPSILRIQQVVRGDSAAYFCASSPKQGTFGETQYFGPGTRLLVL.

The chain has TRBV7-8 and TRBJ2-7; weak D call: TRBD1 (6 bases). The CDR3 is made up of 13 amino acids. The germline CDR1 and CDR2 sequences are SGHVS and FQNEAQ. V shed 1 base and J shed 4 bases, with 8 bases lying between them. The CDR3 protein is CASSLDRVYEQYF. CDR3 coding DNA: TGTGCCAGCAGCTTAGACAGGGTGTACGAGCAGTACTTC.

In DNA form, the CDR3 reads TGCAGCGCGGGACAGCCATACAATGAGCAGTTCTTC. Its translation: CSAGQPYNEQFF. J is TRBJ2-1 and V is TRBV29-1; TRBD1 matches at 7 bases. This CDR3 is 12 amino acids long. With V trimmed by 7 bases and J by 4 bases, 4 bases remained unmatched. Germline assignment: CDR1 SQVTM and CDR2 ANQGSEA.